The next 12 T cell receptor beta chains were all read from a single sample in a study of cytomegalovirus exposure and HLA in healthy donors. The primer mix had 60 Vbeta and 13 Jbeta primers. Only in-frame clones appear in the TCRdb table, and some are missing; sequencing was by immunoSEQ multiplex PCR. The sample has hundreds of thousands of clones, more than 85% seen once. Sequencing was carried out using PBMCs. The receptors shown here come from a woman under 30 in good health and CMV-seronegative.

This chain connects TRBV4-1 to TRBJ2-2; possible D gene TRBD2, 5 bases. V was clipped by 6 bases and J by 1 base, with 12 bases between them. This CDR3 is 15 amino acids long. The germline CDR1 and CDR2 sequences are MGHRA and YSYEKL. In DNA, the CDR3 is TGCGCCAGCAGGGACTTATATGGGAACACCGGGGAGCTGTTTTTT. It yields the protein CASRDLYGNTGELFF.

V and J are TRBV9 and TRBJ2-1; 13 positions match TRBD2. This CDR3 comprises 16 residues. Germline trimming cut 4 bases from V and 5 bases from J; bases unmatched to any gene: 6. CDR1 and CDR2 (germline): SGDLS, YYNGEE. The DNA of the CDR3 is TGTGCCAGCAGCATCAGGACTAGCGGGGGAAACAATGAGCAGTTCTTC. This encodes CASSIRTSGGNNEQFF.

The table lists this clone with a few counts. J is TRBJ1-1 and V is TRBV6-4; 8 nucleotides align to TRBD1. The CDR3 is made up of 14 amino acids. J gave up 3 bases and V 4 bases, and 4 bases lay outside the gene matches. Germline-derived CDR1 and CDR2 are MRHNA and SNTAGT. This CDR3 is CASSAAQGDTEAFF. As DNA, the CDR3 is TGTGCCAGCAGTGCCGCACAGGGGGACACTGAAGCTTTCTTT.

The rearrangement uses TRBV13 and TRBJ1-2, with a tentative D call TRBD1 (5 bases). Per germline, CDR1 PRHDT and CDR2 FYEKMQ (reference sequence). Between the trimmed V and J ends, which lost 5 bases and 4 bases, there was a span of 20 bases. The CDR3 contains 16 residues. CDR3: CASSPAVAGKTYGYTF. The CDR3 nucleotides are TGTGCCAGCAGCCCCGCGGTTGCAGGGAAAACCTATGGCTACACCTTC.

Remarks on this clone: The same CDR3 arises from other DNA sequences in this sample as well. J is TRBJ2-7 and V is TRBV29-1; D is uncertain. The V gene's germline CDR1 is SQVTM and CDR2 ANQGSEA. The CDR3 is 12 residues long. V was shortened by 5 bases and J by 0 bases, with 8 bases between the two germline ends. Here the CDR3 reads CSVRRSSYEQYF. The DNA for the CDR3 is TGCAGCGTTCGGCGGAGCTCCTACGAGCAGTACTTC.

The V call is TRBV13, the J call TRBJ2-7, with 7 positions matching TRBD2. CDR1 is PRHDT and CDR2 is FYEKMQ in the germline V gene (reference sequence). V trimming: 5 bases; J trimming: 1 base; junction bases outside the gene matches: 8. The CDR3 is made up of 15 amino acids. CDR3 DNA: TGTGCCAGCAGCCCCCTGGGAGGGGAGTCCTACGAGCAGTACTTC. This gives the protein CASSPLGGESYEQYF.

This rearrangement joins TRBV30 to TRBJ2-1; D not certain. This CDR3 is 14 amino acids long. Looked up from germline, CDR1 is GTSNPN and CDR2 is SVGIG (reference sequence). Trimming took off 5 bases at V and 0 bases at J, with 11 bases between the two ends. CDR3: CAWGPWSSYNEQFF. As DNA, the CDR3 is TGTGCCTGGGGCCCCTGGAGCTCCTACAATGAGCAGTTCTTC.

The chain couples TRBV6-7 to TRBJ2-3; TRBD2 matches at 9 bases. TRBV6-7 is assigned to the ORF class and has an uncertain function. Trimming at V came to 4 bases and at J to 4 bases, leaving 9 bases not matched to a gene. The CDR3 has 16 amino acids. CDR3 nucleotides: TGTGCCAGCAGTTCACATAGCGGGAGCCCCCCAGATACGCAGTATTTT. This sequence encodes CASSSHSGSPPDTQYF.

The chain joins TRBV25-1 to TRBJ2-6; 7 positions agree with TRBD1. The CDR3 spans 16 residues. Germline V gene sequence: CDR1 MGHDK, CDR2 SYGVNS. V was pared by 3 bases and J by 2 bases, with 4 bases of the junction left unmatched. The CDR3 DNA reads as TGTGCCAGCAGTGAGCAAGACAGGGCTGGGGCCAACGTCCTGACTTTC. It is translated as CASSEQDRAGANVLTF.

V is TRBV5-1 and J is TRBJ2-7, with no clear D. V lost 1 base, J lost 5 bases, and 7 bases lay in between. The germline gives CDR1 SGHRS, CDR2 YFSETQ. The CDR3 is made up of 12 amino acids. As DNA, the CDR3 is TGCGCCAGCAGCTTGACTGTAGACGAGCAGTACTTC. This translates into CASSLTVDEQYF. The variable domain in full, completed from reference TRBV5-1 and TRBJ2-7, reads KAGVTQTPRYLIKTRGQQVTLSCSPISGHRSVSWYQQTPGQGLQFLFEYFSETQRNKGNFPGRFSGRQFSNSRSEMNVSTLELGDSALYLCASSLTVDEQYFGPGTRLTVT.

The chain employs TRBV11-2 and TRBJ1-6; possibly TRBD1 for D (6 bases). Germline V CDR1 and CDR2: SGHAT, FQNNGV. V lost 4 bases and J 6 bases, leaving 13 bases between the germline ends. The CDR3 covers 15 residues. The CDR3 protein is CASSSRGQINSPLHF. The CDR3 bases are TGTGCCAGCAGCTCCCGTGGACAGATTAATTCACCCCTCCACTTT.

The chain couples TRBV6-1 to TRBJ1-3; D uncertain. Germline loops: CDR1 MNHNS, CDR2 SASEGT. The CDR3 has 14 amino acids. Trimming took 4 bases from V and 0 from J, leaving 7 bases between them. CDR3 DNA: TGTGCCAGCAGTGTCAGGCTCTCTGGAAACACCATATATTTT. It translates to CASSVRLSGNTIYF.